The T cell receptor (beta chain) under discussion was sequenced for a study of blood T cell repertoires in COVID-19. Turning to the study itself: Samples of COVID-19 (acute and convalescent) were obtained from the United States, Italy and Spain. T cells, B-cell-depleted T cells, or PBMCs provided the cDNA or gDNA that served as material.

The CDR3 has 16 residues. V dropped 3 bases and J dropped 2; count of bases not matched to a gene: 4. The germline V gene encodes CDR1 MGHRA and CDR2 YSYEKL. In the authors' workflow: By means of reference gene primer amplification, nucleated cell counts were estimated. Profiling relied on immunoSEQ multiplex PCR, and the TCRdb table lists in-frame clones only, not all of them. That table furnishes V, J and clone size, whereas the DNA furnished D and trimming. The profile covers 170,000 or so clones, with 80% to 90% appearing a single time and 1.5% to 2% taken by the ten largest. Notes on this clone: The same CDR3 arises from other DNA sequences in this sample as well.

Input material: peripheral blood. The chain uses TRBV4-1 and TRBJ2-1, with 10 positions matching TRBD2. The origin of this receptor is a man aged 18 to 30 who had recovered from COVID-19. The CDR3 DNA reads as TGCGCCAGCAGCCAGACGCTAGCGGGAGCCTACAATGAGCAGTTCTTC. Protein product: CASSQTLAGAYNEQFF.